These T cell receptor beta chains were read from a single sample in a study of blood T cell repertoires in COVID-19. TCRdb keeps only in-frame clones here, not all; method: immunoSEQ multiplex PCR. The data contain some 130,000 clones, almost 70% of them seen just once; the ten biggest clones take up 1.9%. The sequenced sample consisted of peripheral blood. These receptors were taken from a woman aged 70-85 years with acute or convalescent COVID-19. The CDR3 runs from the conserved cysteine through the conserved F or W. The D gene is left open where the match is weak. Expanded clones are given a class, and other clones once, few, many or no size at all.

clone_size,j_call,v_call,d_call,cdr3_aa,cdr3_nt
NA,TRBJ1-1,TRBV3-1/TRBV3-2,TRBD1,CASSRHRDRGSNTEAFF,TGTGCCAGCAGCCGTCACCGGGACAGGGGGTCGAACACTGAAGCTTTCTTT
many,TRBJ1-5,TRBV6-5,NA,CASRQGNNQPQHF,TGTGCCAGCAGACAGGGCAACAATCAGCCCCAGCATTTT
NA,TRBJ1-6,TRBV10-2,TRBD1,CASSPGGVSPLHF,TGCGCCAGCAGTCCAGGGGGCGTCTCACCCCTCCACTTT
NA,TRBJ2-7,TRBV18,TRBD1,CASSPLGPTGENEQYF,TGTGCCAGCTCACCACTTGGACCGACAGGGGAAAACGAGCAGTACTTC
NA,TRBJ2-7,TRBV29-1,NA,CSAGNPRDEQYF,TGCAGCGCCGGGAACCCTCGGGACGAGCAGTACTTC
few,TRBJ2-5,TRBV7-9,TRBD2,CAVESSGQETQYF,TGTGCGGTCGAGTCTAGCGGGCAAGAGACCCAGTACTTC
once,TRBJ2-7,TRBV5-6,TRBD1,CASSPGTGGVYEQYF,TGTGCCAGCAGCCCTGGGACAGGGGGCGTCTACGAGCAGTACTTC
NA,TRBJ2-3,TRBV7-9,NA,CASSLGERSTDTQYF,TGTGCCAGCAGCTTAGGGGAGCGGAGCACAGATACGCAGTATTTT
NA,TRBJ1-2,TRBV2,TRBD1,CASSTGQGAYGYTF,TGTGCCAGCAGCACCGGACAGGGCGCCTATGGCTACACCTTC
NA,TRBJ2-3,TRBV4-3,TRBD2,CASSQQGLAGARSHTDTQYF,TGCGCCAGCAGCCAACAGGGACTAGCGGGGGCTAGGTCCCACACAGATACGCAGTATTTT
NA,TRBJ1-2,TRBV25-1,NA,CASSFPGGGVGYTF,TGTGCCAGCAGCTTCCCCGGGGGAGGAGTCGGCTACACCTTC
NA,TRBJ2-7,TRBV4-1,NA,CASSPVDRRGEQYF,TGCGCCAGCAGCCCCGTGGACAGGAGGGGTGAGCAGTACTTC
NA,TRBJ2-4,TRBV7-8,NA,CASSEKVGHRLAKNIQYF,TGTGCCAGCAGCGAGAAAGTGGGACACCGACTGGCCAAAAACATTCAGTACTTC
NA,TRBJ2-3,TRBV7-8,TRBD2,CASSLAGTRPTDTQYF,TGTGCCAGCAGCTTAGCCGGGACTAGACCCACAGATACGCAGTATTTT
NA,TRBJ1-4,TRBV19,TRBD1,CASSTGGSSTNEKLFF,TGTGCCAGTAGTACAGGGGGCTCTTCAACTAATGAAAAACTGTTTTTT
NA,TRBJ2-5,TRBV4-2,TRBD2,CASSQGTRTSGIWWETQYF,TGTGCCAGCAGCCAAGGGACCAGGACTAGCGGGATATGGTGGGAGACCCAGTACTTC
NA,TRBJ2-1,TRBV7-9,TRBD1,CASSFPGQKYNEQFF,TGTGCCAGCAGCTTCCCGGGACAGAAATACAATGAGCAGTTCTTC
NA,TRBJ2-1,TRBV30,NA,CAWNPGYEQFF,TGTGCCTGGAACCCAGGCTATGAGCAGTTCTTC
few,TRBJ1-1,TRBV6-5,TRBD1,CASTKQGMNTEAFF,TGTGCCAGCACGAAACAGGGGATGAACACTGAAGCTTTCTTT
NA,TRBJ1-2,TRBV7-2,NA,CASSREGNYGYTF,TGTGCCAGCAGCCGCGAGGGTAACTATGGCTACACCTTC
NA,TRBJ2-1,TRBV3-1/TRBV3-2,NA,CASSQDLGGAHNEQFF,TGTGCCAGCAGCCAAGATTTGGGGGGGGCCCACAATGAGCAGTTCTTC
NA,TRBJ2-5,TRBV7-9,NA,CASSFKETQYF,TGTGCCAGCAGCTTTAAAGAGACCCAGTACTTC
NA,TRBJ2-3,TRBV9,TRBD2,CASSVGVGGAVDTQYF,TGTGCCAGCAGCGTAGGGGTCGGGGGGGCTGTAGATACGCAGTATTTT
few,TRBJ1-3,TRBV19,NA,CASSPGRSSGNTIYF,TGTGCCAGTAGCCCCGGTCGAAGTTCTGGAAACACCATATATTTT
few,TRBJ2-1,TRBV5-6,NA,CASSLARGNLYNEQFF,TGTGCCAGCAGCTTGGCGCGGGGTAATCTTTACAATGAGCAGTTCTTC
NA,TRBJ1-4,TRBV9,NA,CASSVSDNEKLFF,TGTGCCAGCAGCGTATCAGATAATGAAAAACTGTTTTTT
NA,TRBJ2-7,TRBV6-2/TRBV6-3,TRBD2,CASSYLPGLPHSYEQYF,TGTGCCAGCAGTTATTTGCCGGGACTACCGCACTCCTACGAGCAGTACTTC
NA,TRBJ2-5,TRBV5-1,NA,CASSPNGGGLQETQYF,TGCGCCAGCAGCCCTAACGGCGGGGGCCTCCAAGAGACCCAGTACTTC
NA,TRBJ1-5,TRBV7-2,NA,CASRGLNNQPQHF,TGTGCCAGCAGGGGACTGAACAATCAGCCCCAGCATTTT
NA,TRBJ2-1,TRBV6-6,TRBD2,CASRLGTSNWSEQFF,TGTGCCAGCAGGCTCGGGACTAGTAATTGGAGTGAGCAGTTCTTC
few,TRBJ1-2,TRBV28,NA,CASSLQGFGYTF,TGTGCCAGCAGTTTACAGGGTTTCGGCTACACCTTC
few,TRBJ2-7,TRBV6-6,TRBD2,CASNYLAGPSYEQYF,TGTGCCAGCAACTACCTAGCGGGACCCTCCTACGAGCAGTACTTC
NA,TRBJ1-2,TRBV5-1,TRBD1,CASSSRAGGFDGYTF,TGCGCCAGCAGCTCTAGGGCAGGGGGCTTTGATGGCTACACCTTC
NA,TRBJ1-2,TRBV9,TRBD1,CASSAEWTGGGYTF,TGTGCCAGCAGCGCCGAATGGACAGGGGGAGGCTACACCTTC
NA,TRBJ2-5,TRBV11-2,NA,CASSFGQRETQYF,TGTGCCAGCAGCTTTGGACAGCGGGAGACCCAGTACTTC
NA,TRBJ1-5,TRBV12-3/TRBV12-4,TRBD1,CAIGDRGNQPQHF,TGTGCCATCGGGGACAGGGGGAATCAGCCCCAGCATTTT
NA,TRBJ1-2,TRBV11-2,NA,CASTGVANYGYTF,TGTGCCAGCACGGGGGTCGCTAACTATGGCTACACCTTC
NA,TRBJ2-2,TRBV5-1,TRBD1,CASSLGGTGTLMNTGELFF,TGCGCCAGCAGCTTGGGTGGGACAGGGACCCTCATGAACACCGGGGAGCTGTTTTTT
NA,TRBJ2-1,TRBV2,TRBD2,CASSELAGGNEQFF,TGTGCCAGCAGTGAACTAGCGGGGGGAAATGAGCAGTTCTTC
NA,TRBJ2-1,TRBV5-6,TRBD2,CASSLILAGAYNEQFF,TGTGCCAGCAGCTTGATTCTAGCGGGGGCCTACAATGAGCAGTTCTTC
few,TRBJ1-2,TRBV7-9,NA,CASSSTWGPANYGYTF,TGTGCCAGCAGCTCAACGTGGGGCCCTGCTAACTATGGCTACACCTTC
NA,TRBJ2-1,TRBV10-1,NA,CASSGRGSYNEQFF,TGCGCCAGCAGTGGACGGGGGTCCTACAATGAGCAGTTCTTC
NA,TRBJ2-5,TRBV2,NA,CASKYDSQETQYF,TGTGCCAGCAAGTACGACAGTCAAGAGACCCAGTACTTC
few,TRBJ1-2,TRBV2,TRBD1,CASSSTGNYGYTF,TGTGCCAGCAGTTCGACAGGGAACTATGGCTACACCTTC